The clone carrying this T cell receptor beta chain was observed at least ten times. This specimen belongs to a study of T cells in Graves' hyperthyroidism and ophthalmopathy. Germline V CDR1 and CDR2: SGHTA, FQGTGA. The CDR3 sequence is 13 residues long. Trimming pared 2 bases from V and 1 base from J, leaving 5 bases between. Authors of the study amplified TCR beta CDR3 regions from RNA transcripts. A first-round RT-PCR of the TCR CDR3 used the HTBI primer set. MiXCR was run by TCRdb on the multiplex PCR reads, yielding one entry per CDR3 protein. Seen here are around 350,000 distinct CDR3 sequences, roughly 19% observed once, and the top ten hold about 4%.

Sample: blood. The receptor was derived from a woman aged 18 to 35 with Graves' hyperthyroidism. The gene calls are TRBV7-3 and TRBJ1-1; D call uncertain. The CDR3 region is CASSLFENTEAFF. DNA for the CDR3: TGTGCCAGCAGCTTATTCGAGAACACTGAAGCTTTCTTT.